What follows are 10 T cell receptor beta chains derived from one specimen sequenced in a study of blood T cell repertoires in COVID-19. Sequencing was performed with immunoSEQ multiplex PCR; in TCRdb, only in-frame clones are kept and a portion is missing. Among a few hundred thousand clones listed, roughly 87% were seen once. The specimen was PBMCs or T cells enriched from blood (not recorded which). The receptors were gathered from a woman aged 18-29 years who had recovered from COVID-19.

V is TRBV14 and J is TRBJ2-5; the match to TRBD2 covers 14 bases. The CDR3 has 17 residues. Trimming at V came to 4 bases and at J to 5 bases, leaving 9 bases not matched to a gene. CDR1 is SGHDN and CDR2 is FVKESK in the germline V gene. DNA for the CDR3: TGTGCCAGCAGCCGTAGGACTAGCGGGAGGAGCGTGGAGACCCAGTACTTC. Its translation is CASSRRTSGRSVETQYF. Supplemented by reference TRBV14 and TRBJ2-5, the full variable domain reads EAGVTQFPSHSVIEKGQTVTLRCDPISGHDNLYWYRRVMGKEIKFLLHFVKESKQDESGMPNNRFLAERTGGTYSTLKVQPAELEDSGVYFCASSRRTSGRSVETQYFGPGTRLLVL.

This sequence joins TRBV24-1 and TRBJ1-5; no reliable D call. The CDR3 is 13 residues long. Trimming stripped 4 bases from V and 7 bases from J, with 10 bases between. CDR1 is KGHDR and CDR2 is SFDVKD in the germline V gene. CDR3 loop: CATSERSRQPQHF. CDR3 nucleotide sequence: TGTGCCACCAGTGAACGTTCGCGGCAGCCCCAGCATTTT.

This clone was counted only a few times. This chain links TRBV4-3 with TRBJ2-1; D is uncertain. V lost 0 bases and J lost 4, with 10 bases in between. CDR3 length: 15 amino acids. Germline lookup yields CDR1 LGHNA and CDR2 YSLEER. CDR3 sequence: CASSQDFYAYNEQFF. CDR3 in DNA: TGCGCCAGCAGCCAAGATTTCTACGCGTACAATGAGCAGTTCTTC.

The V gene is TRBV7-6, the J gene TRBJ2-7; TRBD1 agrees at 7 bases. Germline CDR1 reads SGHVS; CDR2 reads FNYEAQ. The length of the CDR3 is 16 residues. The ends lost 0 bases at V and 9 bases at J; junction bases unmatched: 14. The CDR3 sequence: CASSLAQGRGNSAQYF. The CDR3 DNA reads as TGTGCCAGCAGCTTAGCCCAGGGCAGGGGGAATTCGGCGCAGTACTTC.

This chain connects TRBV24-1 to TRBJ1-2; 7 bases map to TRBD1. Germline-derived CDR1 and CDR2 are KGHDR and SFDVKD. The junction had 9 bases not matched to a gene; V was cut back by 5 bases and J by 10 bases. This CDR3 is built from 13 residues. CDR3 in amino acids: CATSVGGGTPYTF. For the CDR3, the DNA is TGTGCCACCAGTGTAGGAGGGGGCACCCCCTACACCTTC.

The gene calls are TRBV5-6 and TRBJ2-7; no clear D. The germline V gene encodes CDR1 SGHDT and CDR2 YYEEEE. Trimming shortened V by 1 base and J by 12 bases, and 17 bases separated the two germline ends. The CDR3 totals 13 residues. CDR3 nucleotide sequence: TGTGCCAGCAGCTTGAGAGGTTCCTTTCGCTGGTACTTC. As protein: CASSLRGSFRWYF.

This clone has more than one count but fewer than ten. This chain joins TRBV3-1 (or the pseudogene TRBV3-2) and TRBJ1-3; 8 nucleotides align to TRBD1. V trimming: 1 base; J trimming: 5 bases; junction bases outside the gene matches: 4. Germline CDR1 and CDR2: LGHDT and YNNKEL (reference sequence). The length of the CDR3 is 15 residues. The CDR3 DNA follows: TGTGCCAGCAGCCAAGGGACAGGGCCGAGAAACACCATATATTTT. It encodes CASSQGTGPRNTIYF.

The rearrangement links TRBV12-3 or TRBV12-4 to TRBJ2-1, with TRBD2 matching over 7 bases. V lost 6 bases and J lost 10; bases outside the gene matches: 6. The CDR3 has 12 residues. The CDR3 DNA sequence: TGTGCCAGCAGGGGCGGGAGTTTAGAGCAGTTCTTC. Translated: CASRGGSLEQFF.

The V gene is TRBV28, the J gene TRBJ1-4, with a weak D call TRBD1 (5 bases). With 6 bases removed from V and 4 bases from J, the gap between germline ends came to 27 bases. Per the germline V gene, CDR1 is MDHEN and CDR2 is SYDVKM. The CDR3 loop spans 19 amino acids. The CDR3 spells CASSQPTAGTAGVNEKLFF. CDR3 sequence (DNA): TGTGCCAGCAGCCAACCCACAGCGGGGACCGCGGGGGTTAATGAAAAACTGTTTTTT. The full variable domain, in which reference TRBV28 and TRBJ1-4 provide the parts outside the CDR3, is DVKVTQSSRYLVKRTGEKVFLECVQDMDHENMFWYRQDPGLGLRLIYFSYDVKMKEKGDIPEGYSVSREKKERFSLILESASTNQTSMYLCASSQPTAGTAGVNEKLFFGSGTQLSVL.

The V gene is TRBV15, the J gene TRBJ1-1; D may be TRBD1 (6 bases). CDR1 and CDR2 from the germline V gene are LNHNV and YYDKDF (reference sequence). The CDR3 totals 18 residues. Trimming shortened V by 1 base and J by 5 bases, and 23 bases separated the two germline ends. CDR3 coding DNA: TGTGCCACCAGCAGAGTCAGGGGTTGGGAGGGCGTAGAAACTGAAGCTTTCTTT. Protein product: CATSRVRGWEGVETEAFF.